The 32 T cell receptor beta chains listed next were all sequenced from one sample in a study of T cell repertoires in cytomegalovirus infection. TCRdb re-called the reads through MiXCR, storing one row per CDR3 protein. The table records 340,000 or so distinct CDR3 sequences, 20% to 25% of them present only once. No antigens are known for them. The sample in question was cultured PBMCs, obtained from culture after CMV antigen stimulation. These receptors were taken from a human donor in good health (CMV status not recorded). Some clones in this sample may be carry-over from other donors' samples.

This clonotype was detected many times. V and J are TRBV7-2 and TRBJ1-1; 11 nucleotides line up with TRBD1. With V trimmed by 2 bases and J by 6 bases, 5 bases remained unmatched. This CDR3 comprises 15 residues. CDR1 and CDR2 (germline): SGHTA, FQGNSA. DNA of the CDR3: TGTGCCAGCAGCTTAACCGGACAGGGGGCAGCTGAAGCTTTCTTT. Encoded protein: CASSLTGQGAAEAFF.

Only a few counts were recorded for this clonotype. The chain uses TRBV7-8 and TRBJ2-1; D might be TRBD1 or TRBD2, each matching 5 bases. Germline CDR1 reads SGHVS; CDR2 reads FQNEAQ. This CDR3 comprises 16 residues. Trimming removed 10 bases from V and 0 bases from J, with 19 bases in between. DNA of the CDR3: TGTGCCATCTCTCACGGGGCTACGAGCTCCTACAATGAGCAGTTCTTC. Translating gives CAISHGATSSYNEQFF.

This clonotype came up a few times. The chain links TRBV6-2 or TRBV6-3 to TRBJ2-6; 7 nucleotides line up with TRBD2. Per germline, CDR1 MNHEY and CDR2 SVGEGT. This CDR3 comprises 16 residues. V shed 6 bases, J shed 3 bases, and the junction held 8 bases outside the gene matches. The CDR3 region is CASSLIRGVGANVLTF. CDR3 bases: TGTGCCAGCAGCCTGATTCGGGGGGTTGGGGCCAACGTCCTGACTTTC.

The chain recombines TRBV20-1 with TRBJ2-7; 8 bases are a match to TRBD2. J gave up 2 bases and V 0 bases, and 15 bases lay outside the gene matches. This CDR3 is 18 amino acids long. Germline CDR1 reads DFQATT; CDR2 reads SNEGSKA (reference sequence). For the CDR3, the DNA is TGCAGTGCTAGAGATCAGCGGGGGCGCGTTCAATTCGCCTACGAGCAGTACTTC. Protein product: CSARDQRGRVQFAYEQYF.

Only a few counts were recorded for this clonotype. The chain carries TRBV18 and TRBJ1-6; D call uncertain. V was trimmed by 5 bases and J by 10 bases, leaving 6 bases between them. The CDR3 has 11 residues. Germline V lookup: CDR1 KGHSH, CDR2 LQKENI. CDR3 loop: CASSEGSPLHF. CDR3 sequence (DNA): TGTGCCAGCTCAGAGGGCTCACCCCTCCACTTT.

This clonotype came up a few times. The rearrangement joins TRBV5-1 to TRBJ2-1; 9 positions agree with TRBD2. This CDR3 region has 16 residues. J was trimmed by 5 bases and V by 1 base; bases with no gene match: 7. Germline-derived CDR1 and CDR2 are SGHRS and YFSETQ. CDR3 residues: CASSLFSGSLNNEQFF. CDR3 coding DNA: TGCGCCAGCAGCTTGTTTAGCGGGAGTTTAAACAATGAGCAGTTCTTC.

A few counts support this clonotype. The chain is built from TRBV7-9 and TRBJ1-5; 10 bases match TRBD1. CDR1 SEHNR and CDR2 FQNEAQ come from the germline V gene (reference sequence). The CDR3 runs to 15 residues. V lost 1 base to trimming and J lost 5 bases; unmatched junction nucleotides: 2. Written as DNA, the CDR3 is TGTGCCAGCAGCTTAGGACAGGGGGCTTATCAGCCCCAGCATTTT. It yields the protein CASSLGQGAYQPQHF.

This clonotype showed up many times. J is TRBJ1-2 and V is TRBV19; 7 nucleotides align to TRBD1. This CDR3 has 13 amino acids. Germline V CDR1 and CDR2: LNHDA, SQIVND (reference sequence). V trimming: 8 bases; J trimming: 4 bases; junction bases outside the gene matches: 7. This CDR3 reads CASSQGLRYGYTF. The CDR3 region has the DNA TGTGCCAGTTCACAGGGGCTCCGCTATGGCTACACCTTC.

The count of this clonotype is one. The chain's CDR3 is CASSATGYSYEQYF. The CDR3 nucleotides are TGTGCCAGTAGTGCTACGGGCTACTCCTACGAGCAGTACTTC. The rearrangement uses TRBV19 and TRBJ2-7; D uncertain. Germline CDR1 is LNHDA and CDR2 is SQIVND (reference sequence). There are 14 residues in the CDR3. The V and J ends lost 5 bases and 0 bases respectively, with 11 bases between them.

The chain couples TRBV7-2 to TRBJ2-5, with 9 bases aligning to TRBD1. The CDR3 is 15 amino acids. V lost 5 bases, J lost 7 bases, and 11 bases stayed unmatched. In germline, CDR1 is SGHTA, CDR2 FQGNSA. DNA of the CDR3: TGTGCCAGCAGCAGTAAAGGACAGGGGCCGGGGACCCAGTACTTC. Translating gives CASSSKGQGPGTQYF.

CDR3 nucleotides: TGTGCCAGCAGCTTTCAGGGGAGCTCCTACGAGCAGTACGTC. Protein product: CASSFQGSSYEQYV. The V and J genes are TRBV7-2 and TRBJ2-7; tentatively, D is TRBD1 (6 bases). There are 14 residues in the CDR3. V was clipped by 3 bases and J by 0 bases, with 9 bases between them. The germline CDR1 and CDR2 sequences are SGHTA and FQGNSA.

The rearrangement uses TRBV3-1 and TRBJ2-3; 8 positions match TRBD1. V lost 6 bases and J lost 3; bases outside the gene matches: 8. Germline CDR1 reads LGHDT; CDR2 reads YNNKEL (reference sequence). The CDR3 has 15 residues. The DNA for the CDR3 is TGTGCCAGCAGTCCGGACAGGGTTGGAACAGATACGCAGTATTTT. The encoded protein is CASSPDRVGTDTQYF.

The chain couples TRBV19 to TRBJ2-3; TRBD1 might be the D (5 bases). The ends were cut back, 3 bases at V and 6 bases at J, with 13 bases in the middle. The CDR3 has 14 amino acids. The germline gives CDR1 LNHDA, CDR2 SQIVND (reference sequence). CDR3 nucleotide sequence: TGTGCCAGTAGTATGGGGCTCGCTACGGATACGCAGTATTTT. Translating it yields CASSMGLATDTQYF.

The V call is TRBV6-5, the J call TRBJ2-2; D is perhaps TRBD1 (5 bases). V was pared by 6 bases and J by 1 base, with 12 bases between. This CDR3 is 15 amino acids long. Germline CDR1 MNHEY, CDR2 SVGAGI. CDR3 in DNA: TGTGCCAGCAGAAAGCAGGGTTTGAACACCGGGGAGCTGTTTTTT. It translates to CASRKQGLNTGELFF.

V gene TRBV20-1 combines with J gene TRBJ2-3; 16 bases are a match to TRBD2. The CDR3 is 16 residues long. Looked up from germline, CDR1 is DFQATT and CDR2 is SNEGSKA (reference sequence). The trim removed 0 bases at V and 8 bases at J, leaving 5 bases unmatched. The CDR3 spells CSAREGLAGGPTTQYF. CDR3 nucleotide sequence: TGCAGTGCTAGAGAGGGACTAGCGGGAGGGCCGACTACGCAGTATTTT.

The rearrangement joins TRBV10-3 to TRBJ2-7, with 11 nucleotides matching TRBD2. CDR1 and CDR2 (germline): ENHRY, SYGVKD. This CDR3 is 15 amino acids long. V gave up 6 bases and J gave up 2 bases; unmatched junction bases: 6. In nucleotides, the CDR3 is TGTGCCATCAGGGTCGGGACTAGCGGAGCCTACGAGCAGTACTTC. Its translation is CAIRVGTSGAYEQYF.

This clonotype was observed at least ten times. The CDR3 coding sequence is TGTGCCAGCAGCTCCCCAGGCTTTAGCAATCAGCCCCAGCATTTT. Translation gives CASSSPGFSNQPQHF. The chain uses TRBV7-2 and TRBJ1-5; D is uncertain. From germline, CDR1 is SGHTA and CDR2 FQGNSA. This CDR3 has 15 amino acids. V was shortened by 4 bases and J by 0 bases, with 10 bases between the two germline ends.

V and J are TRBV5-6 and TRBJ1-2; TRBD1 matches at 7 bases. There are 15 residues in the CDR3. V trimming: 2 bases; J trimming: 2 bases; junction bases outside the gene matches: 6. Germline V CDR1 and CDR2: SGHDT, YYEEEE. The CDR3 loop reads CASSFPGQRNYGYTF. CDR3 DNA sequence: TGTGCCAGCAGCTTTCCGGGACAGAGAAACTATGGCTACACCTTC.

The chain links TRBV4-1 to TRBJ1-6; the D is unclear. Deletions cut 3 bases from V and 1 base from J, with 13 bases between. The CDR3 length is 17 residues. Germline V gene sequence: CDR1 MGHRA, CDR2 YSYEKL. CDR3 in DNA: TGCGCCAGCAGCCACGTCGCCGCGAGGTCCTATAATTCACCCCTCCACTTT. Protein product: CASSHVAARSYNSPLHF.

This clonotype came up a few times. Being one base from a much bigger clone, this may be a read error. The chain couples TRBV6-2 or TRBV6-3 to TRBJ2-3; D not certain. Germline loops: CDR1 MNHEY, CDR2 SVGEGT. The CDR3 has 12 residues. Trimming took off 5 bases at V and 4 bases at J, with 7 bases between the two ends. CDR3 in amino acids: CASSPLADTQYF. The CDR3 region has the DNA TGTGCCAGCAGTCCCTTGGCAGATACGCAGTATTTT.

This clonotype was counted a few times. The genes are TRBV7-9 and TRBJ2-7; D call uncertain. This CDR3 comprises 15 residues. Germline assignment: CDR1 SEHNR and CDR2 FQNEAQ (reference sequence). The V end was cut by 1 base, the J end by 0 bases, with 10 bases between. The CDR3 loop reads CASSLVDRSSYEQYF. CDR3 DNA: TGTGCCAGCAGCTTAGTAGACCGAAGCTCCTACGAGCAGTACTTC.

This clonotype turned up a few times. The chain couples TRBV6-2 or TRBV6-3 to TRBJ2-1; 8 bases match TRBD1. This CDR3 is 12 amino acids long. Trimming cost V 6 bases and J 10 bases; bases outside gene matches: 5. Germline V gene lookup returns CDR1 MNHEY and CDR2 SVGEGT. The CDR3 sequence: CASSDWDREQFF. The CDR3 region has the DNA TGTGCCAGCAGCGACTGGGACAGGGAGCAGTTCTTC.

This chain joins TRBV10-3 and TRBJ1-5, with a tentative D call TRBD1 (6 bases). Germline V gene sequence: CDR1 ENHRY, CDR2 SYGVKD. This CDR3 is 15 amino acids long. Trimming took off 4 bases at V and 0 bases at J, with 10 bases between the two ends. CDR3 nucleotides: TGTGCCATCAGTGCCCTGGACAGTAGCAATCAGCCCCAGCATTTT. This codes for CAISALDSSNQPQHF.

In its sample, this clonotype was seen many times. This chain's CDR3 is CASNPGRGSYEQYF. DNA of the CDR3: TGTGCCAGTAACCCTGGCAGGGGATCCTACGAGCAGTACTTC. The V gene is TRBV28, the J gene TRBJ2-7; weak D call: TRBD1 (6 bases). CDR3 length equals 14 residues. CDR1 and CDR2 from the germline V gene are MDHEN and SYDVKM. V was clipped by 9 bases and J by 1 base, with 16 bases between them.

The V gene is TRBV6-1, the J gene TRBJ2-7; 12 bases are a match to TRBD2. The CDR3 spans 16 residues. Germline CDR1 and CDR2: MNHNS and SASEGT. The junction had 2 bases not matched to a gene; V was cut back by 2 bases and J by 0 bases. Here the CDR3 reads CASSERTSGASYEQYF. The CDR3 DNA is TGTGCCAGCAGTGAAAGGACTAGCGGGGCCTCCTACGAGCAGTACTTC.

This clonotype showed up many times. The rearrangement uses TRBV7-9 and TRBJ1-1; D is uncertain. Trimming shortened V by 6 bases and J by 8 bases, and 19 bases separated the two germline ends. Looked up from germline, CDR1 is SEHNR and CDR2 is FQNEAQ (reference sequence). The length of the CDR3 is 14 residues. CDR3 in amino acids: CASSPGRKRTEAFF. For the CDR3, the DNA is TGTGCCAGCAGTCCCGGGAGGAAGCGGACGGAAGCTTTCTTT.

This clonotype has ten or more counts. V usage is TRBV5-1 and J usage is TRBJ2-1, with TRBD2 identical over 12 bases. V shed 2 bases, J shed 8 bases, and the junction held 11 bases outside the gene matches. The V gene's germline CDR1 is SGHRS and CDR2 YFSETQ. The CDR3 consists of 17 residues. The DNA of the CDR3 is TGCGCCAGCAGCTTCTCTAGCGGGAGGGCCGATAAATATGAGCAGTTCTTC. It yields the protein CASSFSSGRADKYEQFF. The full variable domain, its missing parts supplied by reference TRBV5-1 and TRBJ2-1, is KAGVTQTPRYLIKTRGQQVTLSCSPISGHRSVSWYQQTPGQGLQFLFEYFSETQRNKGNFPGRFSGRQFSNSRSEMNVSTLELGDSALYLCASSFSSGRADKYEQFFGPGTRLTVL.

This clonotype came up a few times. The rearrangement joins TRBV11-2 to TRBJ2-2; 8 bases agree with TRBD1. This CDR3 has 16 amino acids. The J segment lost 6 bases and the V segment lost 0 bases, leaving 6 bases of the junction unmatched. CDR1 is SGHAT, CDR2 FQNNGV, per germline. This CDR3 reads CASSLDRGRFPGELFF. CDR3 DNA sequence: TGTGCCAGCAGCTTAGACAGGGGGCGTTTTCCCGGGGAGCTGTTTTTT.

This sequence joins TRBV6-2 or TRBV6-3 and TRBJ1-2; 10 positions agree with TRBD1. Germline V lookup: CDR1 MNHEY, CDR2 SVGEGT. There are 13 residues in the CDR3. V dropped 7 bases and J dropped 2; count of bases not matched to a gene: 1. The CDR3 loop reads CASMDRGNYGYTF. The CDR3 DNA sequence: TGTGCCAGCATGGACAGGGGGAACTATGGCTACACCTTC.

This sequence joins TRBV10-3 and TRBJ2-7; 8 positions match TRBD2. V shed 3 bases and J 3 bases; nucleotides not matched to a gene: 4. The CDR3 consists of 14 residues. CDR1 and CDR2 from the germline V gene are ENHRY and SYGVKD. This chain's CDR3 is CAISDYLAGYEQYF. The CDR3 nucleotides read TGTGCCATCAGTGATTACCTAGCGGGCTACGAGCAGTACTTC.

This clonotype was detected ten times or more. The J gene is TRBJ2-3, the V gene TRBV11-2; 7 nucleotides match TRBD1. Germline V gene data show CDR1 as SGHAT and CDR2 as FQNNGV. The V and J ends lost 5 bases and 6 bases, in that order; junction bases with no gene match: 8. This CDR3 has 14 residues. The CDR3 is CASSPGGFSDTQYF. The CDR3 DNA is TGTGCCAGCAGCCCAGGGGGTTTTTCCGATACGCAGTATTTT.

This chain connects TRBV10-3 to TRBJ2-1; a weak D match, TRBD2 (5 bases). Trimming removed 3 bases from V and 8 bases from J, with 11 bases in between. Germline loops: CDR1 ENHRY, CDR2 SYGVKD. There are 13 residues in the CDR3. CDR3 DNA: TGTGCCATCAGTGAACGGGGTAAGGATGAGCAGTTCTTC. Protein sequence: CAISERGKDEQFF.